The clone carrying this TCR beta chain was seen repeatedly, ten times or more. These data belong to a study of neurological immune-mediated disorders. By 5'RACE with 10-nucleotide random UMIs, the cDNA was made. TCRdb called the 5' RACE reads again in MiXCR, with one record for every CDR3 protein. The table lists 65,000 to 70,000 distinct CDR3 sequences, roughly 3.9% of them singletons, with 1% to 1.5% in the top ten. The unsorted libraries originated from 2 million PBMCs kept at -80 C. CDR1 is LGHNT, CDR2 FRNRAP, per germline. The CDR3 has 15 residues. V dropped 5 bases and J dropped 4; count of bases not matched to a gene: 7.

Sample: PBMCs. The chain carries TRBV12-5 and TRBJ1-5; 8 positions match TRBD1. This receptor was identified in a man aged 25 to 40 with multiple sclerosis. The CDR3 DNA sequence: TGTGCTAGTGGTCCGGGCCGGACAGGGAATCAGCCCCAGCATTTT. Its protein is CASGPGRTGNQPQHF.